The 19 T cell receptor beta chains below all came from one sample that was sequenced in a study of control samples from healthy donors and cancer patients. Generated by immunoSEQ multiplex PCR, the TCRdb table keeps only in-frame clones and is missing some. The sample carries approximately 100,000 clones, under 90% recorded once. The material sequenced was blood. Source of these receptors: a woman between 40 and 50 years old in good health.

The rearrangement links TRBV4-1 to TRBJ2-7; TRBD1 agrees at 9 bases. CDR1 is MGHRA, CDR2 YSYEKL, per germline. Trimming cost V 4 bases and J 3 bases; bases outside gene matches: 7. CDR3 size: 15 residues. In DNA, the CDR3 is TGCGCCAGCAGCCCCACACCGGGACAGGGCTACGAGCAGTACTTC. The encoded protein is CASSPTPGQGYEQYF.

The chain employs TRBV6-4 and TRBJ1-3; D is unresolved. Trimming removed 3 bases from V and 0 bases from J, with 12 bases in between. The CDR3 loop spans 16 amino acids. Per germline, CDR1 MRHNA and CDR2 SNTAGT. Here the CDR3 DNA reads TGTGCCAGCAGTGAAAATGGTCGCCCCTCTGGAAACACCATATATTTT. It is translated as CASSENGRPSGNTIYF.

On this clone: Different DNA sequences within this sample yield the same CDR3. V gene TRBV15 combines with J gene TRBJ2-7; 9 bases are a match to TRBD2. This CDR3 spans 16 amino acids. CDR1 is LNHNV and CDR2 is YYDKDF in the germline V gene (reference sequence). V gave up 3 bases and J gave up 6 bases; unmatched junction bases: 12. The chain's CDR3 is CATSSSSSGGFREQYF. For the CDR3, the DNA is TGTGCCACCAGCAGTTCGTCCAGCGGGGGGTTTCGCGAGCAGTACTTC.

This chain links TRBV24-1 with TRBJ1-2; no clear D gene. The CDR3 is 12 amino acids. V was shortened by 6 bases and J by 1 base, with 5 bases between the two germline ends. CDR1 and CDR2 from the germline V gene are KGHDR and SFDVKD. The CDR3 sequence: CATSINNYGYTF. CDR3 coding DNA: TGTGCCACCAGTATAAATAACTATGGCTACACCTTC.

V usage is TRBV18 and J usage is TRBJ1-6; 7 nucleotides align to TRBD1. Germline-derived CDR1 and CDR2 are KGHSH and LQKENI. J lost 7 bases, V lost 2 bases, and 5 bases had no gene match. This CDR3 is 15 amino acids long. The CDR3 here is CASSPGQARNSPLHF. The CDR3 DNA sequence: TGTGCCAGCTCACCAGGACAGGCGCGGAATTCACCCCTCCACTTT.

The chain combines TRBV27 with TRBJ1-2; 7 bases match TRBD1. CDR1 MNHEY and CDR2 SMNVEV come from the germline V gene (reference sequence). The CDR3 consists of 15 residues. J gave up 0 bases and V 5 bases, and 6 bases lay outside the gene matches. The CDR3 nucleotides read TGTGCCAGCAGTACCCGGACAGGTTCTAACTATGGCTACACCTTC. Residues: CASSTRTGSNYGYTF.

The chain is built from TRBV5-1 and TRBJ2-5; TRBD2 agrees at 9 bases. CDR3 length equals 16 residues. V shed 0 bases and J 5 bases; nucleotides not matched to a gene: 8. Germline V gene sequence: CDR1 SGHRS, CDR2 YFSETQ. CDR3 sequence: CASSLGPSGDTETQYF. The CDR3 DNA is TGCGCCAGCAGCTTGGGTCCTAGCGGGGACACGGAGACCCAGTACTTC.

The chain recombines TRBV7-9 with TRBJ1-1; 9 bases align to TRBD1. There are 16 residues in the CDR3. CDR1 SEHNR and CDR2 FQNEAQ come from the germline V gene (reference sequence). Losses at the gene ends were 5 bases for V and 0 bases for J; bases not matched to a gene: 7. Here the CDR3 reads CASSVDRGYMNTEAFF. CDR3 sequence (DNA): TGTGCCAGCAGCGTTGACAGGGGGTATATGAACACTGAAGCTTTCTTT.

The CDR3 region is CASSYTRTGGNTEAFF. DNA for the CDR3: TGTGCCAGCAGTTACACCAGGACAGGGGGAAACACTGAAGCTTTCTTT. The gene calls are TRBV6-5 and TRBJ1-1; 10 bases are shared with TRBD1. V shed 2 bases and J 2 bases; nucleotides not matched to a gene: 5. Germline assignment: CDR1 MNHEY and CDR2 SVGAGI. There are 16 residues in the CDR3.

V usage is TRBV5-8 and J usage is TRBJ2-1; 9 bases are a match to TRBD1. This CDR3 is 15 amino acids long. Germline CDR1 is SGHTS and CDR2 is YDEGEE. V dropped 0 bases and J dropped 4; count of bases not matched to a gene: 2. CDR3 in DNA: TGTGCCAGCAGCTTGGCGGGACAGGGATACAATGAGCAGTTCTTC. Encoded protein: CASSLAGQGYNEQFF.

CDR3 region: CASSLVEMNTEAFF. The CDR3 bases are TGTGCCAGCAGCTTAGTGGAGATGAACACTGAAGCTTTCTTT. This sequence joins TRBV7-8 and TRBJ1-1; D remains unclear. V gave up 1 base and J gave up 0 bases, with 6 bases separating them. CDR1 SGHVS and CDR2 FQNEAQ come from the germline V gene. The CDR3 has 14 residues.

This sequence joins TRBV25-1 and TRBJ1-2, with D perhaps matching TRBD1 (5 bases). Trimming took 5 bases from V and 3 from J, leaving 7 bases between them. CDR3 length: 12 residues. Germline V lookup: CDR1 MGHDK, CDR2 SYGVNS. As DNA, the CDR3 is TGTGCCAGCAGTCGGGGGTACTATGGCTACACCTTC. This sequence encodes CASSRGYYGYTF.

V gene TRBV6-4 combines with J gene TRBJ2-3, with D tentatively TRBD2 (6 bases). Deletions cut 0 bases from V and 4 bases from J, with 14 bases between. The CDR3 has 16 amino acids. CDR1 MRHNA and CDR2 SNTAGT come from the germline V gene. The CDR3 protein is CASSDSRDSGADTQYF. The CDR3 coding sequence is TGTGCCAGCAGTGACTCCCGGGACTCCGGGGCAGATACGCAGTATTTT.

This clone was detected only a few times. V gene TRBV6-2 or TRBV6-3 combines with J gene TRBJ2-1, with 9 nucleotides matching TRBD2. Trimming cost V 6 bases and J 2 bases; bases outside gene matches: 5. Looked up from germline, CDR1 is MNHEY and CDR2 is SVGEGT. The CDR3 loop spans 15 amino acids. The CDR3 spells CASSPGLATYNEQFF. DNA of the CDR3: TGTGCCAGCAGCCCTGGACTAGCGACCTACAATGAGCAGTTCTTC.

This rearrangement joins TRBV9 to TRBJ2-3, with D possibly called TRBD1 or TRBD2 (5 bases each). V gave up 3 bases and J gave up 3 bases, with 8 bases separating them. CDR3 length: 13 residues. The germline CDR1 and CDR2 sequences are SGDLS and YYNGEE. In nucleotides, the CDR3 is TGTGCCAGCAGCGGGGACGCTACAGATACGCAGTATTTT. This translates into CASSGDATDTQYF.

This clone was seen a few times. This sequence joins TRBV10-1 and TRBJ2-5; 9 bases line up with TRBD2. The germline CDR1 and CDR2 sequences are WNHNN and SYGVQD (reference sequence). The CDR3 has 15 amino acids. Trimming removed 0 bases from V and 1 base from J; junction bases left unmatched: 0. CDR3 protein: CASSESGLAQETQYF. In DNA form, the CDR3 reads TGCGCCAGCAGTGAGTCGGGACTAGCCCAAGAGACCCAGTACTTC.

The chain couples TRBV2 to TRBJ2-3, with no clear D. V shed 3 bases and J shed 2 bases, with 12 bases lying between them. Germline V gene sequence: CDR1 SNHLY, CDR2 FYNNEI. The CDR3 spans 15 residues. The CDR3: CASSDQGATTDTQYF. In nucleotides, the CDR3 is TGTGCCAGCAGTGATCAAGGAGCGACCACAGATACGCAGTATTTT.

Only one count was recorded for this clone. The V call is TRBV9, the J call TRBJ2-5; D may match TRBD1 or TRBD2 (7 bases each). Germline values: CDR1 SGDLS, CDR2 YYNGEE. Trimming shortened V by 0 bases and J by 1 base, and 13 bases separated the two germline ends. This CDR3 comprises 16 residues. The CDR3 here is CASSVAPGGAQETQYF. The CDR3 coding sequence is TGTGCCAGCAGCGTAGCGCCAGGGGGGGCCCAAGAGACCCAGTACTTC.

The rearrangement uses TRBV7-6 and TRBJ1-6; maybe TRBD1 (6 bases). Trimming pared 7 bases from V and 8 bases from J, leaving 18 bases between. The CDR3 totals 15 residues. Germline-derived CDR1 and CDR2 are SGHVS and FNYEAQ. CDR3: CASTLRQDSYSPLHF. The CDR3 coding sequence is TGTGCCAGCACTCTCCGACAGGATTCTTATTCACCCCTCCACTTT.